Described below is a single T cell receptor beta chain sequence and its context. Antigen specificity is unknown. The data belong to a study of graft-versus-host responses after intestinal transplantation. The wider study: The recipients all started with anti-thymocyte globulin induction and then took tacrolimus and steroids for 3 to 4 years.

The protocol was immunoSEQ multiplex PCR, while the TCRdb copy is restricted to in-frame clones and leaves out a portion. This sample has 80,000 to 100,000 clones, with approximately 90% found just once. Findings and caveats of the study: Some GvH clones were seen earlier in gut or blood, suggesting intestinal origin. Where graft-donor T cell macrochimerism was present, patients had high graft-versus-host to host-versus-graft clonal ratios in allografts.

This clonotype was sampled from a human donor who received an intestinal transplant. The sequencing used unstimulated CD4+ T cells sorted from spleen or lymph node cells, collected before intestinal transplant.

The CDR3 DNA follows: TGTGCCTGGATATCTCAGAAGAGGATGAACACTGAAGCTTTCTTT. It is translated as CAWISQKRMNTEAFF. The chain couples TRBV30 to TRBJ1-1; D is unclear. The CDR3 extends over 15 amino acids. In germline, CDR1 is GTSNPN, CDR2 SVGIG (reference sequence). Trimming took 4 bases from V and 0 from J, leaving 15 bases between them.